This passage covers 30 T cell receptor beta chains from one sample sequenced in a study of blood T cells in healthy people across ages (dated by TCRdb to about 2015). The library relied on 5' RACE. These reads were obtained on an Illumina HiSeq 2500. A second PCR of roughly 7 to 11 cycles was performed with a sample-barcoded 5' primer and a J-beta primer mix. The public reads were reanalyzed by TCRdb: fastp trimming at Q25, MiXCR alignment, in-frame beta chains only. Rows merge per CDR3 protein into single entries with the most common DNA and genes. This sample has over 1.5 million distinct CDR3 sequences in its table, and 49% of those were observed once. The ten largest make up 2.1% of the sample. Sequenced sample: blood. The receptors derive from a woman aged 40 to 50 in good health.

The rearrangement links TRBV29-1 to TRBJ1-2; 9 bases agree with TRBD1. The CDR3 consists of 13 residues. Germline assignment: CDR1 SQVTM and CDR2 ANQGSEA. DNA for the CDR3: TGCAGTGTCCCCGTGGGACAGGGTTCTGGCTACACCTTC. It is translated as CSVPVGQGSGYTF. Looking up the rest from reference TRBV29-1 and TRBJ1-2 gives the full variable domain: SAVISQKPSRDICQRGTSLTIQCQVDSQVTMMFWYRQQPGQSLTLIATANQGSEATYESGFVIDKFPISRPNLTFSTLTVSNMSPEDSSIYLCSVPVGQGSGYTFGSGTRLTVV.

This rearrangement joins TRBV29-1 to TRBJ1-2; D remains ambiguous. CDR1 SQVTM and CDR2 ANQGSEA come from the germline V gene. The length of the CDR3 is 13 residues. V was clipped by 2 bases and J by 5 bases, with 12 bases between them. The CDR3 sequence is CSVESMRGYGYTF. The CDR3 region has the DNA TGCAGCGTTGAATCGATGCGAGGGTATGGCTACACCTTC.

The chain recombines TRBV7-2 with TRBJ2-7; the D gene could be TRBD1 or TRBD2 (5 bases each). There are 16 residues in the CDR3. CDR1 SGHTA and CDR2 FQGNSA come from the germline V gene. The V end was cut by 5 bases, the J end by 3 bases, with 20 bases between. The CDR3 bases are TGTGCCAGCAGCCACACCGGGACGCAGCGTCGCTACGAGCAGTACTTC. This encodes CASSHTGTQRRYEQYF.

Here the CDR3 reads CASSPLPGALTDTQYF. The DNA of the CDR3 is TGTGCCAGCAGCCCTCTTCCCGGGGCGCTCACAGATACGCAGTATTTT. The V call is TRBV7-2, the J call TRBJ2-3; D is perhaps TRBD1 or TRBD2 (5 bases each). The CDR3 loop spans 16 amino acids. Trimming shortened V by 5 bases and J by 2 bases, and 17 bases separated the two germline ends. The germline V gene encodes CDR1 SGHTA and CDR2 FQGNSA.

V is TRBV20-1 and J is TRBJ2-7, with 8 bases lining up with TRBD1. CDR3 length: 21 amino acids. V lost 0 bases and J lost 2; bases outside the gene matches: 24. From germline, CDR1 is DFQATT and CDR2 SNEGSKA (reference sequence). CDR3 sequence reads: CSARDRQGLFGSGRPTYEQYF. The CDR3 DNA sequence: TGCAGTGCTAGAGATAGACAGGGGCTGTTTGGATCCGGTCGCCCGACCTACGAGCAGTACTTC.

This clonotype was counted a few times. The chain has TRBV18 and TRBJ2-5; maybe TRBD1 (6 bases). The CDR3 consists of 15 residues. Trimming took off 3 bases at V and 2 bases at J, with 13 bases between the two ends. CDR1 and CDR2 from the germline V gene are KGHSH and LQKENI. The CDR3 DNA is TGTGCCAGCTCACCCCACCCTGGACAGCAAGAGACCCAGTACTTC. Amino acid sequence: CASSPHPGQQETQYF.

The V call is TRBV4-3, the J call TRBJ2-1, with 7 bases that match TRBD2. There are 19 residues in the CDR3. J lost 7 bases, V lost 2 bases, and 20 bases had no gene match. Germline assignment: CDR1 LGHNA and CDR2 YSLEER. The CDR3: CASSQRIPAGVEGWNEQFF. The CDR3 coding sequence is TGCGCCAGCAGCCAACGGATCCCGGCGGGGGTTGAGGGATGGAATGAGCAGTTCTTC.

The V call is TRBV7-2, the J call TRBJ2-5; 8 bases agree with TRBD1. Germline V gives CDR1 SGHTA, CDR2 FQGNSA. The V and J ends lost 8 bases and 5 bases, in that order; junction bases with no gene match: 4. The CDR3 sequence is 12 residues long. This CDR3 reads CASGRGRETQYF. The CDR3, as DNA: TGTGCCAGCGGCAGGGGGCGCGAGACCCAGTACTTC.

The V gene is TRBV20-1, the J gene TRBJ2-5; maybe TRBD1 (5 bases). The CDR3 is 14 amino acids. Germline V gene data show CDR1 as DFQATT and CDR2 as SNEGSKA (reference sequence). The ends were cut back, 0 bases at V and 5 bases at J, with 13 bases in the middle. The CDR3 sequence is CSARDVRARETQYF. In DNA form, the CDR3 reads TGCAGTGCTAGAGATGTCAGGGCGAGGGAGACCCAGTACTTC.

The chain uses TRBV4-1 and TRBJ2-7, with a possible D match to TRBD2 (5 bases). This CDR3 is 19 amino acids long. Trimming cost V 0 bases and J 3 bases, with 24 bases left between them. Germline CDR1 reads MGHRA; CDR2 reads YSYEKL. CDR3: CASSQDRFAGRSVSYEQYF. DNA of the CDR3: TGCGCCAGCAGCCAAGATCGTTTCGCGGGTCGATCAGTGAGCTACGAGCAGTACTTC.

This clonotype occurred a few times. The chain recombines TRBV7-2 with TRBJ2-5; D unresolved. V was clipped by 2 bases and J by 7 bases, with 14 bases between them. The CDR3 is made up of 14 amino acids. The germline V gene encodes CDR1 SGHTA and CDR2 FQGNSA. CDR3 residues: CASSLLSLVATQYF. CDR3 nucleotide sequence: TGTGCCAGCAGCTTACTGTCGCTCGTTGCGACCCAGTACTTC.

This clonotype has more than one count but fewer than ten. J is TRBJ2-1 and V is TRBV4-3, with D perhaps TRBD2 (6 bases). The CDR3 extends over 17 amino acids. In germline, CDR1 is LGHNA, CDR2 YSLEER. V gave up 3 bases and J gave up 7 bases, with 22 bases separating them. CDR3: CASSQRTGEREYNEQFF. Written as DNA, the CDR3 is TGCGCCAGCAGCCAGAGGACGGGAGAAAGGGAATATAATGAGCAGTTCTTC.

The chain couples TRBV20-1 to TRBJ2-5; D might be TRBD1 (6 bases). V was shortened by 7 bases and J by 4 bases, with 13 bases between the two germline ends. Germline values: CDR1 DFQATT, CDR2 SNEGSKA (reference sequence). This CDR3 region has 12 residues. CDR3: CSVSGVRETQYF. The CDR3 nucleotides read TGCAGTGTTTCAGGGGTTCGAGAGACCCAGTACTTC.

Remarks on this clonotype: The junction departs from the called germline gene at one end, perhaps through a read error. The CDR3 protein is CATSDLQGTDYGHTF. For the CDR3, the DNA is TGTGCCACCAGTGATTTGCAAGGGACAGACTATGGCCACACCTTC. The chain uses TRBV24-1 and TRBJ1-2; 7 positions agree with TRBD1. The length of the CDR3 is 15 residues. The germline V gene has CDR1 KGHDR and CDR2 SFDVKD.

This clonotype was seen just once. V is TRBV5-1 and J is TRBJ1-5; weak D call: TRBD1 (5 bases). The CDR3 sequence is 15 residues long. Trimming shortened V by 4 bases and J by 7 bases, and 18 bases separated the two germline ends. Germline lookup yields CDR1 SGHRS and CDR2 YFSETQ. The CDR3 DNA sequence: TGCGCCAGCAGCCCCCAGGGAGGGTTTGGGCAGCCCCAGCATTTT. It encodes CASSPQGGFGQPQHF.

Concerning this clonotype: At one end, the junction sequence differs from germline, possibly due to a read error. This chain connects TRBV5-6 to TRBJ1-2; D is possibly TRBD1 (5 bases). CDR1 and CDR2 (germline): SGHDT, YYEEEE. This CDR3 is built from 15 residues. The CDR3 loop is CASSLAWGMTDGYAF. For the CDR3, the DNA is TGTGCCAGCAGCTTGGCCTGGGGGATGACCGATGGCTACGCCTTC. Full variable domain (missing parts from reference TRBV5-6 and TRBJ1-2): DAGVTQSPTHLIKTRGQQVTLRCSPKSGHDTVSWYQQALGQGPQFIFQYYEEEERQRGNFPDRFSGHQFPNYSSELNVNALLLGDSALYLCASSLAWGMTDGYAFGSGTRLTVV.

This sequence joins TRBV20-1 and TRBJ2-3; maybe TRBD1 (5 bases). In germline, CDR1 is DFQATT, CDR2 SNEGSKA (reference sequence). Trimming stripped 4 bases from V and 8 bases from J, with 13 bases between. The CDR3 contains 12 residues. DNA of the CDR3: TGCAGTGCTAACTTTAGGGGCGGTACGCAGTATTTT. Amino acid sequence: CSANFRGGTQYF.

The chain links TRBV9 to TRBJ2-7; possible D gene TRBD2, 6 bases. This CDR3 is built from 15 residues. Germline assignment: CDR1 SGDLS and CDR2 YYNGEE. The ends were cut back, 3 bases at V and 0 bases at J, with 13 bases in the middle. CDR3 sequence reads: CASSAAGGTSYEQYF. DNA for the CDR3: TGTGCCAGCAGCGCCGCGGGCGGGACCTCCTACGAGCAGTACTTC.

This clonotype occurred a few times. The chain joins TRBV7-9 to TRBJ2-4; TRBD2 might be the D (5 bases). The CDR3 sequence is 17 residues long. V was pared by 5 bases and J by 1 base, with 18 bases between. CDR1 and CDR2 from the germline V gene are SEHNR and FQNEAQ (reference sequence). The CDR3 DNA reads TGTGCCAGCAGCCCTTCCAGCGAGGGAAAGGCCAAAAACATTCAGTACTTC. Residues: CASSPSSEGKAKNIQYF. The full variable domain, in which reference TRBV7-9 and TRBJ2-4 provide the parts outside the CDR3, is DTGVSQNPRHKITKRGQNVTFRCDPISEHNRLYWYRQTLGQGPEFLTYFQNEAQLEKSRLLSDRFSAERPKGSFSTLEIQRTEQGDSAMYLCASSPSSEGKAKNIQYFGAGTRLSVL.

This clonotype occurred many times. V usage is TRBV7-2 and J usage is TRBJ2-6; D is perhaps TRBD2 (6 bases). Trimming took 1 base from V and 2 from J, leaving 9 bases between them. The CDR3 runs 16 residues. CDR1 is SGHTA, CDR2 FQGNSA, per germline. CDR3 region: CASSLVGGTGANVLTF. CDR3 nucleotides: TGTGCCAGCAGCTTAGTAGGCGGGACTGGGGCCAACGTCCTGACTTTC.

This clonotype is a singleton in its sample. The chain combines TRBV12-3 or TRBV12-4 with TRBJ2-5; TRBD2 is a possible D gene (5 bases). The J call may be mistaken, given a closer DNA end match to TRBJ2-7. The length of the CDR3 is 15 residues. The CDR3 bases are TGTGCCAGCAGCATAAGAGGGAACTTGGCCTACGAGCAGTACTTC. It specifies CASSIRGNLAYEQYF.

This clonotype came up a few times. The junction departs from germline at one end; a sequencing error may be responsible. The chain has TRBV7-9 and TRBJ1-6; 9 bases line up with TRBD1. The CDR3 is 18 amino acids. Germline assignment: CDR1 SEHNR and CDR2 FQNEAQ (reference sequence). DNA of the CDR3: TGTGCCAGTAGCTTTGCATCGTTGGGACAGGGTAACGGTTCACCCCTCCACTTT. This translates into CASSFASLGQGNGSPLHF.

The chain combines TRBV27 with TRBJ2-7; 7 bases match TRBD1. V lost 6 bases to trimming and J lost 2 bases; unmatched junction nucleotides: 10. CDR3 size: 15 residues. The germline gives CDR1 MNHEY, CDR2 SMNVEV (reference sequence). Here the CDR3 reads CASSDRQGETYEQYF. The CDR3 DNA sequence: TGTGCCAGCAGCGACCGACAGGGCGAAACCTACGAGCAGTACTTC.

J is TRBJ1-5 and V is TRBV6-2 or TRBV6-3; 9 bases fit TRBD1. The CDR3 is 16 residues long. J lost 6 bases, V lost 0 bases, and 6 bases had no gene match. Germline V lookup: CDR1 MNHEY, CDR2 SVGEGT. CDR3 residues: CASSYSRGTGSQPQHF. DNA of the CDR3: TGTGCCAGCAGTTACTCGAGGGGGACAGGGAGTCAGCCCCAGCATTTT.

V gene TRBV25-1 combines with J gene TRBJ2-3; a possible D gene is TRBD2 (6 bases). Trimming removed 8 bases at V and 3 bases at J, with 12 bases between. The CDR3 is 13 residues long. Germline CDR1 and CDR2: MGHDK and SYGVNS. The CDR3 is CASEGRRTDTQYF. The CDR3 DNA is TGTGCCAGCGAGGGGAGGCGGACAGATACGCAGTATTTT. The full variable domain, with the rest looked up from reference TRBV25-1 and TRBJ2-3, is EADIYQTPRYLVIGTGKKITLECSQTMGHDKMYWYQQDPGMELHLIHYSYGVNSTEKGDLSSESTVSRIRTEHFPLTLESARPSHTSQYLCASEGRRTDTQYFGPGTRLTVL.

The genes are TRBV29-1 and TRBJ2-1; D gene unclear. From germline, CDR1 is SQVTM and CDR2 ANQGSEA. V gave up 0 bases and J gave up 2 bases, with 5 bases separating them. This CDR3 is 13 amino acids long. The DNA for the CDR3 is TGCAGCGTTGAAGATGGACCCTACAATGAGCAGTTCTTC. This translates into CSVEDGPYNEQFF.

This clonotype appeared a few times. V gene TRBV6-1 combines with J gene TRBJ1-2; D gene unclear. The germline V and J ends were trimmed by 1 base and 4 bases, with 13 bases remaining between them. Looked up from germline, CDR1 is MNHNS and CDR2 is SASEGT. CDR3 size: 15 residues. Here the CDR3 DNA reads TGTGCCAGCAGTGAAGAAAGGAGTTGGGTCTATGGCTACACCTTC. Protein product: CASSEERSWVYGYTF.

The CDR3 spells CASSSTGGATGGEQFF. CDR3 nucleotides: TGTGCCAGCAGCTCGACAGGGGGAGCCACGGGAGGTGAGCAGTTCTTC. This rearrangement joins TRBV25-1 to TRBJ2-1, with 9 bases matching TRBD1. The germline CDR1 and CDR2 sequences are MGHDK and SYGVNS. J lost 9 bases, V lost 6 bases, and 15 bases had no gene match. The CDR3 runs 16 residues.

The CDR3 spells CASSQKGTARYEQYF. CDR3 DNA: TGTGCCAGCAGCCAAAAGGGGACAGCGAGATACGAGCAGTACTTC. The chain employs TRBV3-1 and TRBJ2-7, with 7 bases identical to TRBD1. The germline V gene has CDR1 LGHDT and CDR2 YNNKEL (reference sequence). CDR3 length equals 15 residues. V lost 2 bases to trimming and J lost 4 bases; unmatched junction nucleotides: 8.

This clonotype has only a few counts. The chain joins TRBV27 to TRBJ2-6; D is undetermined. Per germline, CDR1 MNHEY and CDR2 SMNVEV (reference sequence). This CDR3 comprises 14 residues. V was clipped by 6 bases and J by 4 bases, with 10 bases between them. CDR3 bases: TGTGCCAGCAGCCTGATTGAAGGGGCCAACGTCCTGACTTTC. Translating gives CASSLIEGANVLTF.